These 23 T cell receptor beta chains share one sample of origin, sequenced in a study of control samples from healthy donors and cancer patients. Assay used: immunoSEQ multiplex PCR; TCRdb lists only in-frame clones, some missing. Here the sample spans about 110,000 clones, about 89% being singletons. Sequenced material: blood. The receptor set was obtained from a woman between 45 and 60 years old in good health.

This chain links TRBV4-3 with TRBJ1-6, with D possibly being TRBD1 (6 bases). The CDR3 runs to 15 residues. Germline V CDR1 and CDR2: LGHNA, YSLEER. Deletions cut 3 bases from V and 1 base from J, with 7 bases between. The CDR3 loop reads CASSHRGSYNSPLHF. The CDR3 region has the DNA TGCGCCAGCAGCCACAGGGGATCCTATAATTCACCCCTCCACTTT.

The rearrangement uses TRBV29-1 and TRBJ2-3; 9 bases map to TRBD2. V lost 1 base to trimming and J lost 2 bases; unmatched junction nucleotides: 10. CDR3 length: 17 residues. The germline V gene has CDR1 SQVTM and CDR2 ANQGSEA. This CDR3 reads CSVEATPLAGSTDTQYF. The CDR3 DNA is TGCAGCGTTGAAGCCACCCCTCTAGCGGGGTCCACAGATACGCAGTATTTT.

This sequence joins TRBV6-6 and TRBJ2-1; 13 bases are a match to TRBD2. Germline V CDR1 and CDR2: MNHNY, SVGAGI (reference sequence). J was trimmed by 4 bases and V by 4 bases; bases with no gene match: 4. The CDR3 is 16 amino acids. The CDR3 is CASSSGLAGDYNEQFF. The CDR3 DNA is TGTGCCAGCAGTTCCGGACTAGCGGGGGATTACAATGAGCAGTTCTTC.

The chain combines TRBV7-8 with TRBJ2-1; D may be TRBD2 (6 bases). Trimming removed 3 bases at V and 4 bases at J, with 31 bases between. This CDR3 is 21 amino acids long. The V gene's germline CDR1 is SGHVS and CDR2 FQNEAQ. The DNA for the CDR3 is TGTGCCAGCAGCTTCGGGGCGGGGAAACCGGGGCGGGGCTTAAAATACAATGAGCAGTTCTTC. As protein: CASSFGAGKPGRGLKYNEQFF.

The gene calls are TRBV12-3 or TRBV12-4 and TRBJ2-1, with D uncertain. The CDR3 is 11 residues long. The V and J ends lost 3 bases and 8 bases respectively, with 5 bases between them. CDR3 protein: CASSFGHEQFF. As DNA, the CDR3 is TGTGCCAGCAGTTTCGGCCATGAGCAGTTCTTC.

The CDR3 DNA is TGTGCCAGCAGCTTAAGACAGGCCAATGAGCAGTTCTTC. Protein sequence: CASSLRQANEQFF. The chain employs TRBV7-3 and TRBJ2-1; D may be TRBD1 (6 bases). The CDR3 spans 13 residues. V was cut by 1 base and J by 6 bases, with 7 bases left in between. The germline V gene encodes CDR1 SGHTA and CDR2 FQGTGA.

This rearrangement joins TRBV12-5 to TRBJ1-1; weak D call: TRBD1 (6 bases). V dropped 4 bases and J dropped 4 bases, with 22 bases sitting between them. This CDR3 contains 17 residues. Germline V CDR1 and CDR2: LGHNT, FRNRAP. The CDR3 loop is CASGSSPEGGASTEAFF. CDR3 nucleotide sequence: TGTGCTAGTGGTTCAAGTCCGGAAGGGGGGGCGAGCACTGAAGCTTTCTTT. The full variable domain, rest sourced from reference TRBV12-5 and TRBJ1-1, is DARVTQTPRHKVTEMGQEVTMRCQPILGHNTVFWYRQTMMQGLELLAYFRNRAPLDDSGMPKDRFSAEMPDATLATLKIQPSEPRDSAVYFCASGSSPEGGASTEAFFGQGTRLTVV.

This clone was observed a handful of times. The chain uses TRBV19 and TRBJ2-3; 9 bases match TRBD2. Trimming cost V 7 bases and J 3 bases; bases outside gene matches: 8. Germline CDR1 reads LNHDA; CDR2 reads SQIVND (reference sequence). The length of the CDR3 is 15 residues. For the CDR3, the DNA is TGTGCCAGTACCCCTAGCGGGGTAAAAACAGATACGCAGTATTTT. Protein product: CASTPSGVKTDTQYF.

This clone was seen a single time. The CDR3 DNA is TGTGCCAGCAGCTTAGGCGCGGGGGGGCTCGGCAATGAGCAGTTCTTC. Translated: CASSLGAGGLGNEQFF. The V gene is TRBV11-2, the J gene TRBJ2-1; 9 nucleotides agree with TRBD2. There are 16 residues in the CDR3. The V gene end was trimmed by 1 base and the J gene end by 6 bases; junction bases not matched to a gene: 7. Germline V lookup: CDR1 SGHAT, CDR2 FQNNGV.

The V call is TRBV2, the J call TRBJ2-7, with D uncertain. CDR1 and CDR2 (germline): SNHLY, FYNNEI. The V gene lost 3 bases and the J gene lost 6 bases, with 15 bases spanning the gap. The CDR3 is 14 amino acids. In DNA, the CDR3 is TGTGCCAGCAGTGATACTCGTGATAGTTCCGAGCAGTACGTC. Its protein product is CASSDTRDSSEQYV.

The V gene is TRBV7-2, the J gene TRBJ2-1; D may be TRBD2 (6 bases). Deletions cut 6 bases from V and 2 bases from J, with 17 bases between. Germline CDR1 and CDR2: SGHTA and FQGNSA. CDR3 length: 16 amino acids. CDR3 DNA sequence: TGTGCCAGCAGGAACCGGGGCGGGGTAGCCTACAATGAGCAGTTCTTC. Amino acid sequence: CASRNRGGVAYNEQFF.

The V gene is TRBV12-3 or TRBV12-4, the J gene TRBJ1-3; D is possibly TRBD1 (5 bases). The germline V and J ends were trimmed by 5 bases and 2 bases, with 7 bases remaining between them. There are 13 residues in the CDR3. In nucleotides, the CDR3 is TGTGCCAGCAGTCGGGGGGCTGGAAACACCATATATTTT. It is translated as CASSRGAGNTIYF.

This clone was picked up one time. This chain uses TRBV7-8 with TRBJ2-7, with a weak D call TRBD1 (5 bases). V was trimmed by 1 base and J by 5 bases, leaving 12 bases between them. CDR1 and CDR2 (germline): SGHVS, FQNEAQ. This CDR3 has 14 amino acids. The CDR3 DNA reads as TGTGCCAGCAGCTTAGACAGGTACCCCAACGAGCAGTACGTC. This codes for CASSLDRYPNEQYV.

The CDR3 sequence: CAWLQSYSGNTIYF. In DNA, the CDR3 is TGTGCCTGGCTACAGAGCTATTCTGGAAACACCATATATTTT. The chain combines TRBV30 with TRBJ1-3; D is ambiguous. CDR3 length: 14 residues. Trimming stripped 5 bases from V and 1 base from J, with 12 bases between. Germline V gene sequence: CDR1 GTSNPN, CDR2 SVGIG (reference sequence). Full variable domain (remainder filled in from reference TRBV30 and TRBJ1-3): SQTIHQWPATLVQPVGSPLSLECTVEGTSNPNLYWYRQAAGRGLQLLFYSVGIGQISSEVPQNLSASRPQDRQFILSSKKLLLSDSGFYLCAWLQSYSGNTIYFGEGSWLTVV.

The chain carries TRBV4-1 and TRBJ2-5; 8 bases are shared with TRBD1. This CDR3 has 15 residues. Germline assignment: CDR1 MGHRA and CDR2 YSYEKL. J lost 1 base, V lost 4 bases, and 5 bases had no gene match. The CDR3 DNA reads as TGCGCCAGCAGCCGTTTCGGACAGGGCCAAGAGACCCAGTACTTC. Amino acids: CASSRFGQGQETQYF.

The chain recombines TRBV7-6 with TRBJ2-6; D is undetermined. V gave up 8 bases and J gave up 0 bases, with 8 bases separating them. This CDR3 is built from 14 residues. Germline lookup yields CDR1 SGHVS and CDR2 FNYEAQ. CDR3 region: CASAPSSGANVLTF. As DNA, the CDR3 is TGTGCCAGCGCCCCATCCTCTGGGGCCAACGTCCTGACTTTC.

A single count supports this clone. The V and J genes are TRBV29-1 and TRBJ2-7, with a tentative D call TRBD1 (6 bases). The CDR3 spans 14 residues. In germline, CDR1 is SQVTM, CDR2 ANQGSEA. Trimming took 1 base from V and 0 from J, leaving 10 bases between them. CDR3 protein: CSVEVRGSSYEQYF. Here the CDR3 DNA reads TGCAGCGTTGAAGTCAGGGGTAGCTCCTACGAGCAGTACTTC.

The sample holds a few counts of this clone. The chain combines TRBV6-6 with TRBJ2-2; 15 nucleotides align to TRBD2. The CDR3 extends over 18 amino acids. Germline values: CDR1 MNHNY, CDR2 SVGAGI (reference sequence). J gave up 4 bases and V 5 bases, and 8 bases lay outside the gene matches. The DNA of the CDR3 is TGTGCCAGCAGTCAACCGGGACTAGCGGGGGGAATCACCGGGGAGCTGTTTTTT. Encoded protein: CASSQPGLAGGITGELFF.

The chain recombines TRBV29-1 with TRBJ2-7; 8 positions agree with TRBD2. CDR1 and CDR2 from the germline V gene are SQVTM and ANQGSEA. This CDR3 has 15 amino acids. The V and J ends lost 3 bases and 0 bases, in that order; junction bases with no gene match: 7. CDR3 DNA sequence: TGCAGCGTTGAGGAGGCTAGCGGGTTCTCCTACGAGCAGTACGTC. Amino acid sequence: CSVEEASGFSYEQYV.

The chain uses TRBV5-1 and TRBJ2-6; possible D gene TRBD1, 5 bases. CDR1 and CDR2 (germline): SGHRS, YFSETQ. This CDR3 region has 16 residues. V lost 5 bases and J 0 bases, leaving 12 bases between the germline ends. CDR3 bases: TGCGCCAGCAGTTTTGACAGCAGCTCTGGGGCCAACGTCCTGACTTTC. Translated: CASSFDSSSGANVLTF.

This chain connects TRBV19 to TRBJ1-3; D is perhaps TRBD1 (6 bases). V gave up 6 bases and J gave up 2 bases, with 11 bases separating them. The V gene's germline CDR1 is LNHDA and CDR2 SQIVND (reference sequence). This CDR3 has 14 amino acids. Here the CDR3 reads CASRRAGAGNTIYF. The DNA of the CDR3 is TGTGCCAGTAGAAGGGCAGGGGCTGGAAACACCATATATTTT.

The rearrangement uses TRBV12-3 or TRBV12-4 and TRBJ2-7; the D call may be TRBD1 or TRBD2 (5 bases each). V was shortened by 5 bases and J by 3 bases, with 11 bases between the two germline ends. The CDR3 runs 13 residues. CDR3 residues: CASSAQAGYEQYV. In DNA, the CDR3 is TGTGCCAGCAGTGCACAGGCGGGCTACGAGCAGTACGTC.

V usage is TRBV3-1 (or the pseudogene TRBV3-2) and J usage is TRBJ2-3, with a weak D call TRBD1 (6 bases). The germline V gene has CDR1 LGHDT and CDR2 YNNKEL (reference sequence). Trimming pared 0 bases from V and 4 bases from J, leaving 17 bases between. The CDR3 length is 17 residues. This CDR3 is CASSQDTPYRVADTQYF. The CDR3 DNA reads TGTGCCAGCAGCCAAGATACCCCTTACAGGGTGGCAGATACGCAGTATTTT.